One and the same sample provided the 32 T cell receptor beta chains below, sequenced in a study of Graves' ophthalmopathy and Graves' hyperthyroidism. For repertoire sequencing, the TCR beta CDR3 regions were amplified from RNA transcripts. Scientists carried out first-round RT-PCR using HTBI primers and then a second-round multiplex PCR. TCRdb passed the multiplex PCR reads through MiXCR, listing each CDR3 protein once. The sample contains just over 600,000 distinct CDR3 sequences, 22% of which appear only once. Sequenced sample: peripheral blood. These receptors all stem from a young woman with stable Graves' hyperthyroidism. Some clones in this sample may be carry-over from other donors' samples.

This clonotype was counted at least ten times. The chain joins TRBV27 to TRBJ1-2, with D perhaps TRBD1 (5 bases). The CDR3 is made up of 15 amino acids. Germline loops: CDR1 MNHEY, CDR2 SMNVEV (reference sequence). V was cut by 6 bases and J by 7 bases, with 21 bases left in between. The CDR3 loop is CASRRQGNIAGGYTF. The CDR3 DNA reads TGTGCCAGCAGAAGGCAGGGAAATATCGCGGGTGGCTACACCTTC.

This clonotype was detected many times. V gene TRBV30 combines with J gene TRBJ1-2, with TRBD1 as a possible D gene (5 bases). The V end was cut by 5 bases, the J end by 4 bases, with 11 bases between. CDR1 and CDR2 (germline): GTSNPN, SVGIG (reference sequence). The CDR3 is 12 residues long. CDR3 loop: CAWATVAYGYTF. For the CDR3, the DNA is TGTGCCTGGGCGACAGTTGCCTATGGCTACACCTTC.

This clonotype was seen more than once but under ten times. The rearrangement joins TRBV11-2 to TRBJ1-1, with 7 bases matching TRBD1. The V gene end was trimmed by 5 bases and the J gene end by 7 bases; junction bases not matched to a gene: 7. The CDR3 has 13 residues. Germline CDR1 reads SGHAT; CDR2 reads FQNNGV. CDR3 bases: TGTGCCAGCAGCAGTACAGGGGCCGTTGAAGCTTTCTTT. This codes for CASSSTGAVEAFF.

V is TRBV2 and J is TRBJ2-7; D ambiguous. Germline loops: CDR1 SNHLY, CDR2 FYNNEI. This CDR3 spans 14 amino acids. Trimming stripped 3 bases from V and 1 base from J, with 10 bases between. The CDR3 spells CASSDTLRSYEQYF. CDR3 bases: TGTGCCAGCAGTGACACGTTGAGGTCCTACGAGCAGTACTTC.

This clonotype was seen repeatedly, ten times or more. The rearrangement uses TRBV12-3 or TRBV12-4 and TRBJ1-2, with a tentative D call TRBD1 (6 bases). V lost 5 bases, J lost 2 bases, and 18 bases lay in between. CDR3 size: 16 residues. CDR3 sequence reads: CASSTRDRNYNYGYTF. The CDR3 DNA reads TGTGCCAGCAGTACCAGAGACAGGAACTACAACTATGGCTACACCTTC.

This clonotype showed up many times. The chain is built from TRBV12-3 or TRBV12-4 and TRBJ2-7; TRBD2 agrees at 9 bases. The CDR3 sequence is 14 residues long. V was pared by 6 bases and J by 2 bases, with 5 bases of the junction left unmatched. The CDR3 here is CASRVGLAPYEQYF. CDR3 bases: TGTGCCAGCAGGGTCGGACTAGCGCCCTACGAGCAGTACTTC.

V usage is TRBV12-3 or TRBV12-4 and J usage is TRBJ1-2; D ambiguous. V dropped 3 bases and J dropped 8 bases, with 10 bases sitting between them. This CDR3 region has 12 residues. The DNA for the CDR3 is TGTGCCAGCAGTTTTATTAGGAAAGGCTACACCTTC. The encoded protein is CASSFIRKGYTF.

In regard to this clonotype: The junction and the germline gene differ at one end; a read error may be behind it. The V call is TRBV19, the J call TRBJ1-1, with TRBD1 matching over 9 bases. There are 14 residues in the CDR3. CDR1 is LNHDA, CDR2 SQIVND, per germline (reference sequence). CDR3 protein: CSSSIGDRGTEAFF. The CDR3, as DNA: TGTTCCAGTAGTATAGGTGACAGGGGGACTGAAGCTTTCTTT. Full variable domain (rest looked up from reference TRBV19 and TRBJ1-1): DGGITQSPKYLFRKEGQNVTLSCEQNLNHDAMYWYRQDPGQGLRLIYYSQIVNDFQKGDIAEGYSVSREKKESFPLTVTSAQKNPTAFYLCSSSIGDRGTEAFFGQGTRLTVV.

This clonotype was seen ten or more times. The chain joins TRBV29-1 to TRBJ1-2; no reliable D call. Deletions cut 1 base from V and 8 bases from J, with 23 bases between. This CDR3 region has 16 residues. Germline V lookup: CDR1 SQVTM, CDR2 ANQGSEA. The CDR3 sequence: CSVEAAVGSPSGGYTF. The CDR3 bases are TGCAGCGTTGAAGCGGCGGTCGGCAGTCCTAGTGGGGGCTACACCTTC.

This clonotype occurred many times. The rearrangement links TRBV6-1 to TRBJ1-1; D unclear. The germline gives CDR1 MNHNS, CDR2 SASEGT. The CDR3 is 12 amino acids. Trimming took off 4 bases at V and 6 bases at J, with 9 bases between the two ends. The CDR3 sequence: CASSAVGSEAFF. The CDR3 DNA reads TGTGCCAGCAGTGCGGTGGGGTCTGAAGCTTTCTTT.

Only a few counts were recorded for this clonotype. CDR3 nucleotide sequence: TGTGCCAGCGTAGTTTTCCGGGGAGAAGCTTTCTTT. It yields the protein CASVVFRGEAFF. The chain joins TRBV6-1 to TRBJ1-1, with D uncertain. The ends were cut back, 8 bases at V and 8 bases at J, with 15 bases in the middle. Germline V lookup: CDR1 MNHNS, CDR2 SASEGT. The CDR3 spans 12 residues.

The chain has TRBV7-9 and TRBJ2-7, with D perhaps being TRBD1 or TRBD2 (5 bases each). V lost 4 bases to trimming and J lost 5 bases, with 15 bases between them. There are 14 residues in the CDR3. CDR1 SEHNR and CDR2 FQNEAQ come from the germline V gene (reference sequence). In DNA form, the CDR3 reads TGTGCCAGCAGCTCTAATCCAGGGAGCCACGAGCAGTACTTC. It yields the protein CASSSNPGSHEQYF.

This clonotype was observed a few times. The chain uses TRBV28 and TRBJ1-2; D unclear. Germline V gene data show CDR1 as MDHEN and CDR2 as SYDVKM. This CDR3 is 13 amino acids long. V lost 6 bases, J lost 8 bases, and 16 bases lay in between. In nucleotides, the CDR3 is TGTGCCAGCAGCCAATTCGTCAAAGGAGGCTACACCTTC. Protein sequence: CASSQFVKGGYTF.

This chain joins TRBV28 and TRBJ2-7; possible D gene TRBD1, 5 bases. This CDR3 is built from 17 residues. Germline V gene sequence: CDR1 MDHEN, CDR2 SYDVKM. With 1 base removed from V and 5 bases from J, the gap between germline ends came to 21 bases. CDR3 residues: CASSLFPLRQGCHEQYV. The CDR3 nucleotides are TGTGCCAGCAGTTTATTCCCCCTAAGGCAGGGTTGTCACGAGCAGTACGTC.

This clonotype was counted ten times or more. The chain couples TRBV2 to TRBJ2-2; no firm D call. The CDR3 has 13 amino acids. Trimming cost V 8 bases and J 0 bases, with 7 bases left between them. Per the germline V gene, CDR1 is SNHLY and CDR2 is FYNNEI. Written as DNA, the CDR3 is TGTGCCAGCGTGGCTCCGAACACCGGGGAGCTGTTTTTT. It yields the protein CASVAPNTGELFF.

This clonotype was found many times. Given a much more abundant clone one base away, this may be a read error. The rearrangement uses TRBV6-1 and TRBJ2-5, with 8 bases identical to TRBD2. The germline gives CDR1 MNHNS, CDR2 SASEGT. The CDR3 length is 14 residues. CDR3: CASKVAGLQETKYF. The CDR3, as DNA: TGTGCCAGCAAGGTAGCGGGGCTACAAGAGACCAAGTACTTC.

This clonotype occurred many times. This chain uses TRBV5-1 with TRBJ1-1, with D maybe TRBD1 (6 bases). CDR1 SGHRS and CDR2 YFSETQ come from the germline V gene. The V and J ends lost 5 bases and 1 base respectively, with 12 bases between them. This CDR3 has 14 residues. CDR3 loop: CASRPEQGNTEAFF. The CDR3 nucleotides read TGCGCCAGCAGACCAGAACAGGGGAACACTGAAGCTTTCTTT.

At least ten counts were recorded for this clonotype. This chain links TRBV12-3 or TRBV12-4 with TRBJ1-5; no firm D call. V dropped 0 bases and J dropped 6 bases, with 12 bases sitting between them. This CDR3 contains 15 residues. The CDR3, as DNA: TGTGCCAGCAGTTTAGCCGAAGGTTCGGGTCAGCCCCAGCATTTT. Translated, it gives CASSLAEGSGQPQHF.

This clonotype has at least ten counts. For the CDR3, the DNA is TGCGCCAGCAGCCCCCGGGACAGGGATAATTCACCCCTCCACTTT. The encoded protein is CASSPRDRDNSPLHF. This chain uses TRBV4-1 with TRBJ1-6, with 9 bases that match TRBD1. CDR3 length: 15 amino acids. The V and J ends lost 4 bases and 5 bases, in that order; junction bases with no gene match: 3. In germline, CDR1 is MGHRA, CDR2 YSYEKL.

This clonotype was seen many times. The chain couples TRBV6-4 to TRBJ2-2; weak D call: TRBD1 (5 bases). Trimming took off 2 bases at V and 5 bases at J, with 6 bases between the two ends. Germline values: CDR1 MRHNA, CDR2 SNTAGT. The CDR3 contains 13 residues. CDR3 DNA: TGTGCCAGCAGTGACGGGGCTACCGGGGAGCTGTTTTTT. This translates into CASSDGATGELFF.

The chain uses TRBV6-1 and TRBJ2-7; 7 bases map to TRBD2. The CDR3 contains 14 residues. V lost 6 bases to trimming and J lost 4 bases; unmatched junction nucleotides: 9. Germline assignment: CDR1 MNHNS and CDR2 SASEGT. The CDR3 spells CASSPMGGFYEQYF. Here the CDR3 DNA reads TGTGCCAGCAGCCCGATGGGAGGGTTTTACGAGCAGTACTTC.

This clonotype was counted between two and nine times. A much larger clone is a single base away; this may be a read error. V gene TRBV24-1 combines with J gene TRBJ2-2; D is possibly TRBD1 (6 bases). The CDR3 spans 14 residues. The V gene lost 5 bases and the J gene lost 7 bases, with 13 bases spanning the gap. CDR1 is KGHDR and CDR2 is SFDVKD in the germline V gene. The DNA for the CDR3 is TGTGCCACCAGTGGTACAGGGTCGGGCGGGGAGCTGTTTTTT. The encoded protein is CATSGTGSGGELFF.

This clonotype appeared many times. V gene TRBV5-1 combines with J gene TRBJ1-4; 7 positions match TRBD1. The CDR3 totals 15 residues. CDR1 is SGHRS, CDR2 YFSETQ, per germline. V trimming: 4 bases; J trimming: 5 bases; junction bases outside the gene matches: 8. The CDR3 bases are TGCGCCAGCAGCGGCACCGGGACAGTCAATGAAAAACTGTTTTTT. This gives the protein CASSGTGTVNEKLFF.

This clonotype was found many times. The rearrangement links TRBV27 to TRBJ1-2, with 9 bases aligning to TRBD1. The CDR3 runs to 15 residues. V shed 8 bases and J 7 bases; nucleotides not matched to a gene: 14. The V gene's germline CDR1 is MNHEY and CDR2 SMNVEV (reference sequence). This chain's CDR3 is CASRPNRDRVRGYTF. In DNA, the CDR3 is TGTGCCAGCCGACCAAACCGGGACAGGGTCCGTGGCTACACCTTC.

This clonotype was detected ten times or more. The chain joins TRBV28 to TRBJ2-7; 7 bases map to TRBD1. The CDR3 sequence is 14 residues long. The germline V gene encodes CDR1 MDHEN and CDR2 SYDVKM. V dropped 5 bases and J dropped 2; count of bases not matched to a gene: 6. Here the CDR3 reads CASSAGTDTYEQYF. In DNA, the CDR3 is TGTGCCAGCAGTGCCGGGACAGATACCTACGAGCAGTACTTC. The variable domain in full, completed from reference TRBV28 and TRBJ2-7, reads DVKVTQSSRYLVKRTGEKVFLECVQDMDHENMFWYRQDPGLGLRLIYFSYDVKMKEKGDIPEGYSVSREKKERFSLILESASTNQTSMYLCASSAGTDTYEQYFGPGTRLTVT.

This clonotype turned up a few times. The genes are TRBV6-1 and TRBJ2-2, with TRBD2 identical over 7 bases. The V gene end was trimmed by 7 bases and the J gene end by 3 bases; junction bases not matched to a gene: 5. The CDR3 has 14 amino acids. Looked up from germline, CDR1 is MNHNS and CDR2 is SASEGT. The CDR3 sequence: CASTHRGDTGELFF. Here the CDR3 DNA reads TGTGCCAGCACCCACCGGGGGGACACCGGGGAGCTGTTTTTT.

The CDR3 DNA is TGTGCCATCAGGCAGGGAATCGCGGGTCATAATTCACCCCTCCACTTT. It yields the protein CAIRQGIAGHNSPLHF. The J gene is TRBJ1-6, the V gene TRBV10-3, with a weak D call TRBD1 (5 bases). Germline V gene data show CDR1 as ENHRY and CDR2 as SYGVKD. CDR3 length: 16 residues. The V gene lost 6 bases and the J gene lost 5 bases, with 17 bases spanning the gap.

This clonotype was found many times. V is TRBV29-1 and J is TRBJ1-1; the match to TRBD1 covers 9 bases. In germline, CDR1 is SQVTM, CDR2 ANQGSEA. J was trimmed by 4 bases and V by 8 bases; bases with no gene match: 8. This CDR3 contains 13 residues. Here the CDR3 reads CSFRTGASTEAFF. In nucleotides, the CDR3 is TGCAGCTTCCGGACAGGGGCTAGCACTGAAGCTTTCTTT.

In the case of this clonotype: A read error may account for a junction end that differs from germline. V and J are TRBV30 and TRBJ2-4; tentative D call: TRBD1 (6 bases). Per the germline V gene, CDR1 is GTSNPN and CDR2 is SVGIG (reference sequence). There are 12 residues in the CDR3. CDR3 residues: CALSQGSNIKYF. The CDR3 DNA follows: TGTGCCTTGTCACAGGGTTCAAACATTAAGTACTTC.

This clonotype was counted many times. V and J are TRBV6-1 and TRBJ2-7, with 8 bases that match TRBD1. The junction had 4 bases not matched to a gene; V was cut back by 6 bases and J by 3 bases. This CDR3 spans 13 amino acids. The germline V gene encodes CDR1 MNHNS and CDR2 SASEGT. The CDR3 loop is CASRGTGFYEQYF. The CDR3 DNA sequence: TGTGCCAGCAGGGGGACAGGATTCTACGAGCAGTACTTC.

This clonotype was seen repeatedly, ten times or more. The CDR3 sequence: CASSQSQGRQYGYTF. In nucleotides, the CDR3 is TGCGCCAGCAGCCAATCCCAGGGGAGACAGTATGGCTACACCTTC. The chain uses TRBV4-1 and TRBJ1-2; weak D call: TRBD1 (6 bases). V was clipped by 2 bases and J by 5 bases, with 15 bases between them. This CDR3 spans 15 amino acids. Germline V gene lookup returns CDR1 MGHRA and CDR2 YSYEKL.

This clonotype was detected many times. CDR3 amino acids: CSARGSWGGNSPLHF. Written as DNA, the CDR3 is TGCAGTGCTAGAGGTTCCTGGGGGGGAAATTCACCCCTCCACTTT. The chain uses TRBV20-1 and TRBJ1-6, with D perhaps TRBD1 (5 bases). There are 15 residues in the CDR3. Per germline, CDR1 DFQATT and CDR2 SNEGSKA (reference sequence). With 1 base removed from V and 7 bases from J, the gap between germline ends came to 14 bases.